This T cell receptor beta chain is from a study of blood T cell repertoires in COVID-19. Study-level background: COVID-19 samples from acute and convalescent phases originated in the United States, Italy and Spain. T cells, B-cell-depleted T cells, or PBMCs provided the cDNA or gDNA that served as material.

Assay used: immunoSEQ multiplex PCR; TCRdb lists only in-frame clones, some missing. This sample has about 150,000 clones, with 70% to 90% found just once. This clone has a handful of counts. The CDR3 totals 13 residues. CDR1 SEHNR and CDR2 FQNEAQ come from the germline V gene (reference sequence). The V segment lost 4 bases and the J segment 1 base; nucleotides outside the gene matches: 0. All enrollees were roughly 18 to 100 years old and from about 24 US areas. The sample taken for sequencing was PBMCs or T cells enriched from blood (not recorded which). The rearrangement uses TRBV7-9 and TRBJ1-1; TRBD1 matches 7 bases. The receptor was derived from a woman in her 30s with acute COVID-19. The CDR3 DNA reads TGTGCCAGCAGCTGGGACAGGAACACTGAAGCTTTCTTT. Amino acids: CASSWDRNTEAFF.